Listed below are T cell receptor beta chains from one sample, sequenced in a study of T cells in Graves' hyperthyroidism and ophthalmopathy. TCRdb redid the calling of the multiplex PCR reads with MiXCR, one entry per CDR3 protein. The sample comprises 390,000 or so distinct CDR3 sequences, roughly 14% of which are singletons, and 13% rests with the top ten. Specimen: blood. These receptors were taken from a young man with Graves' ophthalmopathy. The CDR3 runs from the conserved cysteine through the conserved F or W. Fields, in order: V gene, clone size, D gene, J gene, CDR3 DNA, CDR3 protein. A D gene is named only where the DNA matches it firmly. Clone sizes are given selectively: once, few, many, or a class where the clone is expanded.

V gene: TRBV7-8
clone size: many
D gene: -
J gene: TRBJ2-7
CDR3 DNA: TGTGCCAGCAGCTTAAGGGGAGCACTATCCTACGAGCAGTACTTC
CDR3 protein: CASSLRGALSYEQYF

V gene: TRBV3-1
clone size: many
D gene: TRBD1
J gene: TRBJ1-5
CDR3 DNA: TGTGCCAGCAGCCTTACACAGGGGTTGGATCAGCCCCAGCATTTT
CDR3 protein: CASSLTQGLDQPQHF

V gene: TRBV20-1
clone size: -
D gene: -
J gene: TRBJ1-4
CDR3 DNA: TGCAGTGCTATAAGGCAGCCGAATGAAAAACTGTTTTTT
CDR3 protein: CSAIRQPNEKLFF

V gene: TRBV6-6
clone size: many
D gene: -
J gene: TRBJ1-2
CDR3 DNA: TGTGCCAGCAGTTACTCGCTTTCAGGGGAAGGAAACTATGGCTACACCTTC
CDR3 protein: CASSYSLSGEGNYGYTF

V gene: TRBV4-1
clone size: -
D gene: TRBD2
J gene: TRBJ2-1
CDR3 DNA: TGCGCCAGCAGCCTACGCGAAGGAGCGGGGAGCAGGGATGAGCAGTTCTTC
CDR3 protein: CASSLREGAGSRDEQFF

V gene: TRBV2
clone size: -
D gene: -
J gene: TRBJ1-5
CDR3 DNA: TGTGCCAGCAGTGTTAGCGGGGATTGGTCGCAGAAGCCCCAGCATTTT
CDR3 protein: CASSVSGDWSQKPQHF

V gene: TRBV20-1
clone size: -
D gene: TRBD1
J gene: TRBJ1-3
CDR3 DNA: TGCAGTGCTAGGGAGGGGACAGGGTCCTCTGGAAACACCATATATTTT
CDR3 protein: CSAREGTGSSGNTIYF

V gene: TRBV7-3
clone size: many
D gene: TRBD1
J gene: TRBJ2-1
CDR3 DNA: TGTGCCAGCAGCCACCAACCGGGACAGGGTCAAAATGAGCAGTTCTTC
CDR3 protein: CASSHQPGQGQNEQFF

V gene: TRBV2
clone size: many
D gene: -
J gene: TRBJ2-1
CDR3 DNA: TGTGCCAGCAGTGAAACGGGGGGCCCGAACAATGAGCAGTTCTTC
CDR3 protein: CASSETGGPNNEQFF

V gene: TRBV6-1
clone size: many
D gene: TRBD2
J gene: TRBJ2-7
CDR3 DNA: TGTGCCAGCAGTGAAGCGCTCATAGCGGGTCTCACCTACGAGCAGTACTTC
CDR3 protein: CASSEALIAGLTYEQYF

V gene: TRBV3-1
clone size: many
D gene: -
J gene: TRBJ2-7
CDR3 DNA: TGTGCCAGCAGCCCTGTGCCGGGCGAGCAGTACTTC
CDR3 protein: CASSPVPGEQYF

V gene: TRBV7-2
clone size: many
D gene: -
J gene: TRBJ1-3
CDR3 DNA: TGTGCCAGCAGCTTGGCCCACGGAAACACCATATATTTT
CDR3 protein: CASSLAHGNTIYF

V gene: TRBV6-1
clone size: many
D gene: -
J gene: TRBJ1-5
CDR3 DNA: TGTGCCAGCAGCCAGGACAGCTTTGGCAATCAGCCCCAGCATTTT
CDR3 protein: CASSQDSFGNQPQHF

V gene: TRBV10-2
clone size: many
D gene: TRBD2
J gene: TRBJ2-7
CDR3 DNA: TGCGCCAGCAGTGAGTTGGCGGGAGGTAGCCCCTACGAGCAGTACTTC
CDR3 protein: CASSELAGGSPYEQYF

V gene: TRBV3-1
clone size: many
D gene: TRBD1
J gene: TRBJ1-6
CDR3 DNA: TGTGCCAGCAGCCAAGGGACAGGGTTCAATTCACCCCTCCACTTT
CDR3 protein: CASSQGTGFNSPLHF

V gene: TRBV7-9
clone size: few
D gene: -
J gene: TRBJ1-2
CDR3 DNA: TGTGCCAGCAGCTCCGTAAGGGGCCCTAACTATGGCTACACCTTC
CDR3 protein: CASSSVRGPNYGYTF

V gene: TRBV5-1
clone size: many
D gene: TRBD2
J gene: TRBJ2-7
CDR3 DNA: TGCGCCAGCAGCTCTCTAGCGGGAGTCCACCACGAGCAGTACTTC
CDR3 protein: CASSSLAGVHHEQYF

V gene: TRBV6-1
clone size: -
D gene: TRBD1
J gene: TRBJ1-5
CDR3 DNA: TGTGCCAGCAGTGAAGCGTGGACAGGGGTGTCAAATCAGCCCCAGCATTTT
CDR3 protein: CASSEAWTGVSNQPQHF

V gene: TRBV2
clone size: many
D gene: -
J gene: TRBJ2-7
CDR3 DNA: TGTGCCAGCAGTGGTTTTGGAGGGGGCTACGAGCAGTACTTC
CDR3 protein: CASSGFGGGYEQYF

V gene: TRBV7-2
clone size: -
D gene: -
J gene: TRBJ1-2
CDR3 DNA: TGTGCCAGCAGCTTAGCTGTCGGCCTTGAGTATGGCTACACCTTC
CDR3 protein: CASSLAVGLEYGYTF

V gene: TRBV9
clone size: few
D gene: -
J gene: TRBJ2-5
CDR3 DNA: TGTGCCAGCAGCGTAGTTTCGGAGGCAGAGACCCAGTACTTC
CDR3 protein: CASSVVSEAETQYF

V gene: TRBV4-1
clone size: few
D gene: TRBD1
J gene: TRBJ1-2
CDR3 DNA: TGCGCCAGCAGCCAAGCACAGGGGACTAACTATGGCTACACCTTC
CDR3 protein: CASSQAQGTNYGYTF

V gene: TRBV7-9
clone size: few
D gene: TRBD1
J gene: TRBJ1-5
CDR3 DNA: TGTGCCAGCAGCCCCTACCTGGGACAGGGGACCAATCAGCCCCAGCATTTT
CDR3 protein: CASSPYLGQGTNQPQHF

V gene: TRBV10-1
clone size: many
D gene: TRBD1
J gene: TRBJ1-1
CDR3 DNA: TGCGCCAGCAGTCATTCTACAGGGGGAGACACTGAAGCTTTCTTT
CDR3 protein: CASSHSTGGDTEAFF

V gene: TRBV12-3/TRBV12-4
clone size: many
D gene: -
J gene: TRBJ2-2
CDR3 DNA: TGTGCCAGCAGTTTACCGCCTCCGAACACCGGGGAGCTGTTTTTT
CDR3 protein: CASSLPPPNTGELFF

V gene: TRBV3-1
clone size: -
D gene: TRBD1
J gene: TRBJ2-5
CDR3 DNA: TGTGCCAGCAGCCAAGGACTACAGGGGGCTGGGGAGACCCAGTACTTC
CDR3 protein: CASSQGLQGAGETQYF

V gene: TRBV3-1
clone size: many
D gene: TRBD1
J gene: TRBJ1-2
CDR3 DNA: TGTGCCAGCAGCGATACAGGGGAGAACTATGGCTACACCTTC
CDR3 protein: CASSDTGENYGYTF

V gene: TRBV2
clone size: many
D gene: TRBD1
J gene: TRBJ1-6
CDR3 DNA: TGTGCCAGCTCCTCCACAGGGGGAAATTCACCCCTCCACTTT
CDR3 protein: CASSSTGGNSPLHF

V gene: TRBV25-1
clone size: few
D gene: TRBD2
J gene: TRBJ2-1
CDR3 DNA: TGTGCCAGCAGTGTGCGGGAGAGACTATCCTACAATGAGCAGTTCTTC
CDR3 protein: CASSVRERLSYNEQFF

V gene: TRBV20-1
clone size: many
D gene: -
J gene: TRBJ2-1
CDR3 DNA: TGCAGTGCTAGCGTTCCCTACAATGAGCAGTTCTTC
CDR3 protein: CSASVPYNEQFF

V gene: TRBV30
clone size: many
D gene: -
J gene: TRBJ2-1
CDR3 DNA: TGTGCCTGGAGTGTATTGATCACTTCTAACTCCTACAATGAGCAGTTCTTC
CDR3 protein: CAWSVLITSNSYNEQFF

V gene: TRBV20-1
clone size: many
D gene: -
J gene: TRBJ2-7
CDR3 DNA: TGCAGTGCTAGAGCCAGCGATTCCCACGAGCAGTACTTC
CDR3 protein: CSARASDSHEQYF

V gene: TRBV30
clone size: many
D gene: -
J gene: TRBJ2-7
CDR3 DNA: TGTGCCTGGGGGGTGTCCTACGAGCAGTACTTC
CDR3 protein: CAWGVSYEQYF

V gene: TRBV24-1
clone size: -
D gene: TRBD1
J gene: TRBJ2-1
CDR3 DNA: TGTGCCACCAGTGATTTTACAGGGGGCGCCTACAATGAGCAGTTCTTC
CDR3 protein: CATSDFTGGAYNEQFF

V gene: TRBV27
clone size: many
D gene: TRBD1
J gene: TRBJ1-2
CDR3 DNA: TGTGCCAGCAGCTTAACAGGGGTCGGCGGCTACACCTTC
CDR3 protein: CASSLTGVGGYTF

V gene: TRBV5-1
clone size: many
D gene: TRBD1
J gene: TRBJ2-7
CDR3 DNA: TGCGCCAGCAGCTCGGGACAGACTTTCTACGAGCAGTACTTC
CDR3 protein: CASSSGQTFYEQYF

V gene: TRBV19
clone size: once
D gene: TRBD1
J gene: TRBJ1-4
CDR3 DNA: TGTGCCAGTGGTACACTCGGGACAGGGTGGGAAAAACTGTTTTTT
CDR3 protein: CASGTLGTGWEKLFF

V gene: TRBV7-9
clone size: -
D gene: TRBD2
J gene: TRBJ2-7
CDR3 DNA: TGTGCCAGCAGCCAGACTAGCGGCGACTACGAGCAGTACTTC
CDR3 protein: CASSQTSGDYEQYF

V gene: TRBV7-6
clone size: -
D gene: TRBD2
J gene: TRBJ2-5
CDR3 DNA: TGTGCCAGCACCGCCCCTTATGCGGGAGGGCCTGAGACCCAGTACTTC
CDR3 protein: CASTAPYAGGPETQYF

V gene: TRBV5-1
clone size: -
D gene: TRBD1
J gene: TRBJ1-2
CDR3 DNA: TGCGCCAGTTCCCGGACAGGGGGAGGCTACACCTTC
CDR3 protein: CASSRTGGGYTF

V gene: TRBV5-1
clone size: -
D gene: -
J gene: TRBJ2-3
CDR3 DNA: TGCGCCAGCAGCTTTAACGGACGTCCCACAGATACGCAGTATTTT
CDR3 protein: CASSFNGRPTDTQYF

V gene: TRBV3-1
clone size: many
D gene: -
J gene: TRBJ1-1
CDR3 DNA: TGTGCCAGCAGCCAAGATCATACGGGGCGGATTGAAGCTTTCTTT
CDR3 protein: CASSQDHTGRIEAFF

V gene: TRBV7-9
clone size: many
D gene: -
J gene: TRBJ2-3
CDR3 DNA: TGTGCCAGCAGCTCTCACCCCCTAGTCCCACCAGATACGCAGTATTTT
CDR3 protein: CASSSHPLVPPDTQYF

V gene: TRBV11-2
clone size: many
D gene: -
J gene: TRBJ2-3
CDR3 DNA: TGTGCCAGCAGCTTAAGTGGTGTATCCACCACAGATACGCAGTATTTT
CDR3 protein: CASSLSGVSTTDTQYF

V gene: TRBV30
clone size: few
D gene: TRBD1
J gene: TRBJ1-3
CDR3 DNA: TGTGCCTGGGCAGGGGGCTCTGGAAACACCATATATTTT
CDR3 protein: CAWAGGSGNTIYF

V gene: TRBV5-1
clone size: many
D gene: -
J gene: TRBJ1-3
CDR3 DNA: TGCGCCAGCAGCTTCCAGGGACGGCACTATTTT
CDR3 protein: CASSFQGRHYF

V gene: TRBV30
clone size: many
D gene: TRBD2
J gene: TRBJ2-5
CDR3 DNA: TGTGCCTGGAGGCGGGGGGCTTGGGAGACCCAGTACTTC
CDR3 protein: CAWRRGAWETQYF

V gene: TRBV20-1
clone size: -
D gene: TRBD1
J gene: TRBJ2-2
CDR3 DNA: TGCAGTGCTAGAGCACAGGGGGTTCACGGGGAGCTGTTTTTT
CDR3 protein: CSARAQGVHGELFF

V gene: TRBV5-6
clone size: many
D gene: TRBD1
J gene: TRBJ1-2
CDR3 DNA: TGTGCCAGCAGTAACAGGGGGCGGGGAGGCTACACCTTC
CDR3 protein: CASSNRGRGGYTF

V gene: TRBV3-1
clone size: many
D gene: -
J gene: TRBJ2-3
CDR3 DNA: TGTGCCAGCAGCCAAGATCCCACAGCCACAGATACGCAGTATTTT
CDR3 protein: CASSQDPTATDTQYF

V gene: TRBV28
clone size: -
D gene: -
J gene: TRBJ1-3
CDR3 DNA: TGTGCCAGCAGTTTGTCGGGTTCTGGAAACACCATATATTTT
CDR3 protein: CASSLSGSGNTIYF

V gene: TRBV6-1
clone size: few
D gene: -
J gene: TRBJ2-1
CDR3 DNA: TGTGCCAGCAGCCCTGACATACCCTACAATGAGCAGTTCTTC
CDR3 protein: CASSPDIPYNEQFF

V gene: TRBV27
clone size: many
D gene: -
J gene: TRBJ2-4
CDR3 DNA: TGTGCCAGCAGTTTTCGGCCGCGGGGCCCAGCCAAAAACATTCAGTACTTC
CDR3 protein: CASSFRPRGPAKNIQYF

V gene: TRBV11-2
clone size: many
D gene: TRBD2
J gene: TRBJ2-2
CDR3 DNA: TGTGCCAGCAGCTTAATAGCCAGCGGGGTTACCGGGGAGCTGTTTTTT
CDR3 protein: CASSLIASGVTGELFF